One and the same sample provided the 14 T cell receptor beta chains below, sequenced in a study of naive and memory T cell subsets. An equimolar mix of two oligonucleotides served as the beta constant-region primer for TRBC1 and TRBC2. TCRdb re-called the UMI-ligation and nested PCR reads with MiXCR, one entry per CDR3 protein. This sample has some 150,000 distinct CDR3 sequences, with around 15% found just once. Sample: naive CD4+ T cells from blood. The receptor source for this set is a human donor in good health.

This clonotype was counted a few times. The V call is TRBV3-1, the J call TRBJ2-7; 10 bases agree with TRBD2. This CDR3 contains 17 residues. Germline V gene data show CDR1 as LGHDT and CDR2 as YNNKEL (reference sequence). J gave up 3 bases and V 4 bases, and 12 bases lay outside the gene matches. CDR3 amino acids: CASSPVRRTSGNYEQYF. The CDR3 bases are TGTGCCAGCAGCCCTGTAAGGAGGACTAGCGGCAACTACGAGCAGTACTTC.

V gene TRBV10-2 combines with J gene TRBJ2-4; perhaps D is TRBD1 or TRBD2 (6 bases each). Trimming pared 2 bases from V and 2 bases from J, leaving 16 bases between. Germline V gene sequence: CDR1 WSHSY, CDR2 SAAADI. The CDR3 covers 17 residues. CDR3 sequence (DNA): TGCGCCAGCAGTGAGCGGGGGCTGCTACGACCCAAAAACATTCAGTACTTC. Translation gives CASSERGLLRPKNIQYF.

The table lists this clonotype with a few counts. The rearrangement joins TRBV5-1 to TRBJ2-1, with TRBD2 identical over 7 bases. Germline V lookup: CDR1 SGHRS, CDR2 YFSETQ. J was trimmed by 9 bases and V by 0 bases; bases with no gene match: 9. The CDR3 loop spans 15 amino acids. CDR3 DNA sequence: TGCGCCAGCAGCTTGGTCGCGGGAGAGGTGGGTGAGCAGTTCTTC. Its protein product is CASSLVAGEVGEQFF.

This clonotype came up a few times. This chain uses TRBV15 with TRBJ1-5; D ambiguous. CDR1 is LNHNV, CDR2 YYDKDF, per germline (reference sequence). The ends were cut back, 0 bases at V and 0 bases at J, with 15 bases in the middle. The CDR3 runs 18 residues. CDR3 nucleotides: TGTGCCACCAGCAGAGATCTGACGGCAGAAAATAGCAATCAGCCCCAGCATTTT. Translation gives CATSRDLTAENSNQPQHF.

This clonotype was seen a few times. The rearrangement uses TRBV5-1 and TRBJ2-7; 11 positions match TRBD2. Trimming at V came to 5 bases and at J to 6 bases, leaving 7 bases not matched to a gene. The CDR3 contains 14 residues. Looked up from germline, CDR1 is SGHRS and CDR2 is YFSETQ. The CDR3, as DNA: TGCGCCAGCAGTTTAACTAGCGGGAGTATCGAGCAGTACTTC. Amino acids: CASSLTSGSIEQYF.

The gene calls are TRBV5-1 and TRBJ2-5, with 7 bases identical to TRBD2. In germline, CDR1 is SGHRS, CDR2 YFSETQ. With V trimmed by 1 base and J by 4 bases, 7 bases remained unmatched. This CDR3 comprises 15 residues. CDR3 in amino acids: CASSLIGRPVETQYF. In nucleotides, the CDR3 is TGCGCCAGCAGCTTGATCGGGAGGCCGGTAGAGACCCAGTACTTC.

This clonotype came up a few times. The chain has TRBV29-1 and TRBJ2-1, with D possibly being TRBD1 or TRBD2 (6 bases each). The CDR3 is 14 amino acids. Germline CDR1 SQVTM, CDR2 ANQGSEA. The V gene lost 6 bases and the J gene lost 4 bases, with 16 bases spanning the gap. CDR3 protein: CSVEEGGHYNEQFF. Here the CDR3 DNA reads TGCAGCGTCGAGGAAGGGGGGCATTACAATGAGCAGTTCTTC.

This clonotype was seen more than once but under ten times. The rearrangement uses TRBV12-3 or TRBV12-4 and TRBJ1-1; 7 bases match TRBD1. V shed 5 bases and J 5 bases; nucleotides not matched to a gene: 5. The CDR3 covers 13 residues. Written as DNA, the CDR3 is TGTGCCAGCAGTACCAGGGGGGGGACTGAAGCTTTCTTT. Translating gives CASSTRGGTEAFF.

The chain employs TRBV6-6 and TRBJ2-2; D gene unclear. Trimming removed 8 bases at V and 2 bases at J, with 12 bases between. This CDR3 is built from 14 residues. Germline loops: CDR1 MNHNY, CDR2 SVGAGI (reference sequence). The CDR3 coding sequence is TGTGCCAGCCGCGCGACGGTAAACACCGGGGAGCTGTTTTTT. Its protein is CASRATVNTGELFF.

Only a few counts were recorded for this clonotype. This chain links TRBV5-1 with TRBJ1-3; 7 nucleotides align to TRBD1. Trimming at V came to 4 bases and at J to 10 bases, leaving 11 bases not matched to a gene. The CDR3 spans 14 residues. Germline-derived CDR1 and CDR2 are SGHRS and YFSETQ. The CDR3 loop reads CASSPPGQPQTIYF. The CDR3 bases are TGCGCCAGCAGCCCGCCGGGACAGCCGCAAACCATATATTTT.

J is TRBJ1-6 and V is TRBV7-8; D call uncertain. CDR3 size: 14 residues. Trimming stripped 10 bases from V and 0 bases from J, with 10 bases between. Germline loops: CDR1 SGHVS, CDR2 FQNEAQ. The CDR3 reads CANRPSSYNSPLHF. Here the CDR3 DNA reads TGTGCCAACCGGCCGAGCTCCTATAATTCACCCCTCCACTTT.

At least ten counts were recorded for this clonotype. CDR3 DNA: TGTGCCAGCAGCTTAGATGGGGCAGGGGATCAGCCCCAGCATTTT. Translating it yields CASSLDGAGDQPQHF. The chain is built from TRBV11-2 and TRBJ1-5; D is possibly TRBD1 (6 bases). V lost 0 bases to trimming and J lost 5 bases, with 11 bases between them. The CDR3 is 15 residues long. The germline V gene has CDR1 SGHAT and CDR2 FQNNGV.

J is TRBJ1-4 and V is TRBV11-2; tentatively, D is TRBD1 (5 bases). CDR3 size: 16 residues. Germline V gene sequence: CDR1 SGHAT, CDR2 FQNNGV. Trimming removed 4 bases from V and 7 bases from J, with 19 bases in between. CDR3 sequence: CASSSPQGFAGEKLFF. CDR3 DNA: TGTGCCAGCAGCTCGCCTCAGGGCTTTGCAGGTGAAAAACTGTTTTTT. The whole variable domain, remainder taken from reference TRBV11-2 and TRBJ1-4, is EAGVAQSPRYKIIEKRQSVAFWCNPISGHATLYWYQQILGQGPKLLIQFQNNGVVDDSQLPKDRFSAERLKGVDSTLKIQPAKLEDSAVYLCASSSPQGFAGEKLFFGSGTQLSVL.

This clonotype has ten or more counts. In DNA form, the CDR3 reads TGTGCCAGCAGTTTGGTGAGCGGTGTCTACAATGAGCAGTTCTTC. Translating it yields CASSLVSGVYNEQFF. The gene calls are TRBV28 and TRBJ2-1, with D possibly being TRBD2 (5 bases). This CDR3 spans 15 amino acids. Germline V gene sequence: CDR1 MDHEN, CDR2 SYDVKM. With 3 bases removed from V and 3 bases from J, the gap between germline ends came to 12 bases.